This T cell receptor (beta chain) came from a study of blood T cell repertoires in COVID-19. The CDR3 runs 12 residues. V gave up 2 bases and J gave up 11 bases; unmatched junction bases: 4. TCRdb's table, derived via immunoSEQ multiplex PCR, lists solely in-frame clones and lacks some. Seen here are over 60,000 clones, roughly 82% observed once, and the top ten hold 18%. This TCR was sampled from a human donor in a cohort sampled during active COVID-19. Sequencing input: peripheral blood. The chain employs TRBV12-3 or TRBV12-4 and TRBJ2-3; TRBD1 matches 7 bases. CDR3 sequence reads: CASSLTQGVQYF. The CDR3 DNA follows: TGTGCCAGCAGTTTAACGCAGGGGGTGCAGTATTTT.